The rows below give T cell receptor beta chains drawn from one sample of a study of cytomegalovirus exposure and HLA in healthy donors. Data came from immunoSEQ multiplex PCR; TCRdb stores just in-frame clones and leaves some out. Of about 67,000 clones in the sample, over 75% were seen once. Specimen: PBMCs. The receptors come from a woman younger than 45 in good health and CMV-seropositive. The CDR3 runs from the conserved cysteine through the conserved F or W. Fields, in order: D gene, V gene, CDR3 length, J gene, clone size, CDR3 DNA, CDR3 protein. The D gene is left open where the match is weak. Not all rows give a size; the values are once, few, many and, for expanded clones, a class.

TRBD1	TRBV2	14	TRBJ1-5	once	TGTGCCAGCAGTCAACAGGGGTCCGGTCAGCCCCAGCATTTT	CASSQQGSGQPQHF
TRBD1	TRBV27	19	TRBJ1-5	once	TGTGCCAGCAGTTTATGGGACAGGGGTGGTTTTATGAGCAATCAGCCCCAGCATTTT	CASSLWDRGGFMSNQPQHF
NA	TRBV5-1	15	TRBJ2-7	NA	TGCGCCAGCAGCTTGGAAGGGACACAAGGCTACGAGCAGTACTTC	CASSLEGTQGYEQYF
NA	TRBV12-5	14	TRBJ2-5	NA	TGTGCTAGTGGTCCCGACTATTACCAAGAGACCCAGTACTTC	CASGPDYYQETQYF
NA	TRBV7-8	14	TRBJ1-5	NA	TGTGCCAGCAGCCCCCGCGGGGGGAATCAGCCCCAGCATTTT	CASSPRGGNQPQHF
NA	TRBV4-1	14	TRBJ2-5	few	TGCGCCAGCAGCCAACCCGGACAGCAAGAGACCCAGTACTTC	CASSQPGQQETQYF
TRBD2	TRBV5-4	15	TRBJ2-1	few	TGTGCCAGCAGCTCCGGGACTAGCAGAAACAATGAGCAGTTCTTC	CASSSGTSRNNEQFF
NA	TRBV7-6	13	TRBJ2-3	NA	TGTGCCAGCAGCCTAGGTCCTACAGATACGCAGTATTTT	CASSLGPTDTQYF
TRBD2	TRBV18	16	TRBJ2-3	NA	TGTGCCAGCTCACCAAATCTAGCGGGAGTTTCAGATACGCAGTATTTT	CASSPNLAGVSDTQYF
TRBD2	TRBV4-1	16	TRBJ2-7	NA	TGCGCCAGCAGCCAAGTCCCCCAGCGGGAGCAGTACGAGCAGTACTTC	CASSQVPQREQYEQYF
TRBD1	TRBV4-1	13	TRBJ2-7	NA	TGCGCCAGCAGCCGGGACAGGAGTTACGAGCAGTACTTC	CASSRDRSYEQYF
NA	TRBV7-9	14	TRBJ2-1	once	TGTGCCAGCAGCTTCCAGAACCCCTACAATGAGCAGTTCTTC	CASSFQNPYNEQFF
TRBD1	TRBV28	16	TRBJ1-4	NA	TGTGCCAGCAGCTTGATTGGGACAGGGTCTCGAGAAAAACTGTTTTTT	CASSLIGTGSREKLFF
TRBD1	TRBV2	12	TRBJ2-7	NA	TGTGCCACCCGGGACAGGTCCTACGAGCAGTACTTC	CATRDRSYEQYF
TRBD2	TRBV10-2	16	TRBJ2-1	once	TGCGCCAGCAGCAGATTAGCGGGCCTTAACTACAATGAGCAGTTCTTC	CASSRLAGLNYNEQFF
NA	TRBV28	15	TRBJ2-1	NA	TGTGCCAGCAGTTATAGCGGCCTGCGGTACAATGAGCAGTTCTTC	CASSYSGLRYNEQFF
TRBD1	TRBV19	14	TRBJ1-5	once	TGTGCCAGTAGTATAGTGACAGGGGTTCAGCCCCAGCATTTT	CASSIVTGVQPQHF
NA	TRBV4-1	14	TRBJ2-7	NA	TGCGCCAGCAGCCAAGTCCGGGATCTCGACGAGCAGTACTTC	CASSQVRDLDEQYF
TRBD1	TRBV9	19	TRBJ2-2	once	TGTACCAGCAGGACGGGAAAAAACACAGGGGTAGATGGAACCGGGGAGCTGTTTTTT	CTSRTGKNTGVDGTGELFF
TRBD2	TRBV7-2	15	TRBJ2-7	NA	TGTGCCAGCAGCCTACTAGCGGGAAGCTCCTACGAGCAGTACTTC	CASSLLAGSSYEQYF
TRBD2	TRBV13	15	TRBJ2-3	medium-sized	TGTGCCAGCAGCTTAAGCGGGAGCTGGACAGATACGCAGTATTTT	CASSLSGSWTDTQYF
NA	TRBV7-2	15	TRBJ2-3	NA	TGTGCCAGCAGCAAAGTCGGCGGGGGCACAGATACGCAGTATTTT	CASSKVGGGTDTQYF
NA	TRBV5-1	14	TRBJ2-3	NA	TGCGCCAGCAGCTTGAGTCAGGGGCGAGATACGCAGTATTTT	CASSLSQGRDTQYF
NA	TRBV12-5	14	TRBJ2-5	NA	TGTGCTAGTGGTTTGGGTACTAATAGAGAGACCCAGTACTTC	CASGLGTNRETQYF
TRBD2	TRBV6-1	15	TRBJ2-7	NA	TGTGCCAGCAGTGATACGGGACTAGCGGGTTACGAGCAGTACTTC	CASSDTGLAGYEQYF
TRBD1	TRBV19	14	TRBJ2-7	NA	TGTGCCAGTAGCCCGGGACAGGGGGCGGGTGAGCAGTACTTC	CASSPGQGAGEQYF
TRBD2	TRBV2	13	TRBJ2-5	NA	TGTGCCAGCAGTTGGACTAGCCCAGAGACCCAGTACTTC	CASSWTSPETQYF
NA	TRBV28	14	TRBJ2-3	NA	TGTGCCAGCAGTTTCCCCCCAGACACAGATACGCAGTATTTT	CASSFPPDTDTQYF
NA	TRBV18	16	TRBJ2-1	NA	TGTGCCAGCTCACCACTCGTAGCGGCCACCTACAATGAGCAGTTCTTC	CASSPLVAATYNEQFF